This TCR beta chain was sequenced during a study of blood T cell repertoires in COVID-19. Overall study context: COVID-19 samples from acute and convalescent phases originated in the United States, Italy and Spain.

The CDR3 runs 12 residues. The germline gives CDR1 SGHTA, CDR2 FQGNSA. With 3 bases removed from V and 6 bases from J, the gap between germline ends came to 3 bases. Study processing details: Reference gene primer amplification gave estimated nucleated cell counts. Libraries were prepared by immunoSEQ multiplex PCR; TCRdb keeps only in-frame clonotypes and omits some of them. The V and J calls and clone size are taken from that table; D and trimming were inferred from the DNA. Here the sample spans 350,000 to 550,000 clones, around 89% being singletons. About this clone itself: This sequence is one base from a far larger clone and is likely a read error.

The rearrangement links TRBV7-2 to TRBJ1-6; no definite D call. The receptor was derived from a woman under 40 with acute or convalescent COVID-19. The material sequenced was peripheral blood. The CDR3 nucleotides are TGTGCCAGCAGCTTTAGTAATTCACCCCTCCACTTT. Encoded protein: CASSFSNSPLHF.